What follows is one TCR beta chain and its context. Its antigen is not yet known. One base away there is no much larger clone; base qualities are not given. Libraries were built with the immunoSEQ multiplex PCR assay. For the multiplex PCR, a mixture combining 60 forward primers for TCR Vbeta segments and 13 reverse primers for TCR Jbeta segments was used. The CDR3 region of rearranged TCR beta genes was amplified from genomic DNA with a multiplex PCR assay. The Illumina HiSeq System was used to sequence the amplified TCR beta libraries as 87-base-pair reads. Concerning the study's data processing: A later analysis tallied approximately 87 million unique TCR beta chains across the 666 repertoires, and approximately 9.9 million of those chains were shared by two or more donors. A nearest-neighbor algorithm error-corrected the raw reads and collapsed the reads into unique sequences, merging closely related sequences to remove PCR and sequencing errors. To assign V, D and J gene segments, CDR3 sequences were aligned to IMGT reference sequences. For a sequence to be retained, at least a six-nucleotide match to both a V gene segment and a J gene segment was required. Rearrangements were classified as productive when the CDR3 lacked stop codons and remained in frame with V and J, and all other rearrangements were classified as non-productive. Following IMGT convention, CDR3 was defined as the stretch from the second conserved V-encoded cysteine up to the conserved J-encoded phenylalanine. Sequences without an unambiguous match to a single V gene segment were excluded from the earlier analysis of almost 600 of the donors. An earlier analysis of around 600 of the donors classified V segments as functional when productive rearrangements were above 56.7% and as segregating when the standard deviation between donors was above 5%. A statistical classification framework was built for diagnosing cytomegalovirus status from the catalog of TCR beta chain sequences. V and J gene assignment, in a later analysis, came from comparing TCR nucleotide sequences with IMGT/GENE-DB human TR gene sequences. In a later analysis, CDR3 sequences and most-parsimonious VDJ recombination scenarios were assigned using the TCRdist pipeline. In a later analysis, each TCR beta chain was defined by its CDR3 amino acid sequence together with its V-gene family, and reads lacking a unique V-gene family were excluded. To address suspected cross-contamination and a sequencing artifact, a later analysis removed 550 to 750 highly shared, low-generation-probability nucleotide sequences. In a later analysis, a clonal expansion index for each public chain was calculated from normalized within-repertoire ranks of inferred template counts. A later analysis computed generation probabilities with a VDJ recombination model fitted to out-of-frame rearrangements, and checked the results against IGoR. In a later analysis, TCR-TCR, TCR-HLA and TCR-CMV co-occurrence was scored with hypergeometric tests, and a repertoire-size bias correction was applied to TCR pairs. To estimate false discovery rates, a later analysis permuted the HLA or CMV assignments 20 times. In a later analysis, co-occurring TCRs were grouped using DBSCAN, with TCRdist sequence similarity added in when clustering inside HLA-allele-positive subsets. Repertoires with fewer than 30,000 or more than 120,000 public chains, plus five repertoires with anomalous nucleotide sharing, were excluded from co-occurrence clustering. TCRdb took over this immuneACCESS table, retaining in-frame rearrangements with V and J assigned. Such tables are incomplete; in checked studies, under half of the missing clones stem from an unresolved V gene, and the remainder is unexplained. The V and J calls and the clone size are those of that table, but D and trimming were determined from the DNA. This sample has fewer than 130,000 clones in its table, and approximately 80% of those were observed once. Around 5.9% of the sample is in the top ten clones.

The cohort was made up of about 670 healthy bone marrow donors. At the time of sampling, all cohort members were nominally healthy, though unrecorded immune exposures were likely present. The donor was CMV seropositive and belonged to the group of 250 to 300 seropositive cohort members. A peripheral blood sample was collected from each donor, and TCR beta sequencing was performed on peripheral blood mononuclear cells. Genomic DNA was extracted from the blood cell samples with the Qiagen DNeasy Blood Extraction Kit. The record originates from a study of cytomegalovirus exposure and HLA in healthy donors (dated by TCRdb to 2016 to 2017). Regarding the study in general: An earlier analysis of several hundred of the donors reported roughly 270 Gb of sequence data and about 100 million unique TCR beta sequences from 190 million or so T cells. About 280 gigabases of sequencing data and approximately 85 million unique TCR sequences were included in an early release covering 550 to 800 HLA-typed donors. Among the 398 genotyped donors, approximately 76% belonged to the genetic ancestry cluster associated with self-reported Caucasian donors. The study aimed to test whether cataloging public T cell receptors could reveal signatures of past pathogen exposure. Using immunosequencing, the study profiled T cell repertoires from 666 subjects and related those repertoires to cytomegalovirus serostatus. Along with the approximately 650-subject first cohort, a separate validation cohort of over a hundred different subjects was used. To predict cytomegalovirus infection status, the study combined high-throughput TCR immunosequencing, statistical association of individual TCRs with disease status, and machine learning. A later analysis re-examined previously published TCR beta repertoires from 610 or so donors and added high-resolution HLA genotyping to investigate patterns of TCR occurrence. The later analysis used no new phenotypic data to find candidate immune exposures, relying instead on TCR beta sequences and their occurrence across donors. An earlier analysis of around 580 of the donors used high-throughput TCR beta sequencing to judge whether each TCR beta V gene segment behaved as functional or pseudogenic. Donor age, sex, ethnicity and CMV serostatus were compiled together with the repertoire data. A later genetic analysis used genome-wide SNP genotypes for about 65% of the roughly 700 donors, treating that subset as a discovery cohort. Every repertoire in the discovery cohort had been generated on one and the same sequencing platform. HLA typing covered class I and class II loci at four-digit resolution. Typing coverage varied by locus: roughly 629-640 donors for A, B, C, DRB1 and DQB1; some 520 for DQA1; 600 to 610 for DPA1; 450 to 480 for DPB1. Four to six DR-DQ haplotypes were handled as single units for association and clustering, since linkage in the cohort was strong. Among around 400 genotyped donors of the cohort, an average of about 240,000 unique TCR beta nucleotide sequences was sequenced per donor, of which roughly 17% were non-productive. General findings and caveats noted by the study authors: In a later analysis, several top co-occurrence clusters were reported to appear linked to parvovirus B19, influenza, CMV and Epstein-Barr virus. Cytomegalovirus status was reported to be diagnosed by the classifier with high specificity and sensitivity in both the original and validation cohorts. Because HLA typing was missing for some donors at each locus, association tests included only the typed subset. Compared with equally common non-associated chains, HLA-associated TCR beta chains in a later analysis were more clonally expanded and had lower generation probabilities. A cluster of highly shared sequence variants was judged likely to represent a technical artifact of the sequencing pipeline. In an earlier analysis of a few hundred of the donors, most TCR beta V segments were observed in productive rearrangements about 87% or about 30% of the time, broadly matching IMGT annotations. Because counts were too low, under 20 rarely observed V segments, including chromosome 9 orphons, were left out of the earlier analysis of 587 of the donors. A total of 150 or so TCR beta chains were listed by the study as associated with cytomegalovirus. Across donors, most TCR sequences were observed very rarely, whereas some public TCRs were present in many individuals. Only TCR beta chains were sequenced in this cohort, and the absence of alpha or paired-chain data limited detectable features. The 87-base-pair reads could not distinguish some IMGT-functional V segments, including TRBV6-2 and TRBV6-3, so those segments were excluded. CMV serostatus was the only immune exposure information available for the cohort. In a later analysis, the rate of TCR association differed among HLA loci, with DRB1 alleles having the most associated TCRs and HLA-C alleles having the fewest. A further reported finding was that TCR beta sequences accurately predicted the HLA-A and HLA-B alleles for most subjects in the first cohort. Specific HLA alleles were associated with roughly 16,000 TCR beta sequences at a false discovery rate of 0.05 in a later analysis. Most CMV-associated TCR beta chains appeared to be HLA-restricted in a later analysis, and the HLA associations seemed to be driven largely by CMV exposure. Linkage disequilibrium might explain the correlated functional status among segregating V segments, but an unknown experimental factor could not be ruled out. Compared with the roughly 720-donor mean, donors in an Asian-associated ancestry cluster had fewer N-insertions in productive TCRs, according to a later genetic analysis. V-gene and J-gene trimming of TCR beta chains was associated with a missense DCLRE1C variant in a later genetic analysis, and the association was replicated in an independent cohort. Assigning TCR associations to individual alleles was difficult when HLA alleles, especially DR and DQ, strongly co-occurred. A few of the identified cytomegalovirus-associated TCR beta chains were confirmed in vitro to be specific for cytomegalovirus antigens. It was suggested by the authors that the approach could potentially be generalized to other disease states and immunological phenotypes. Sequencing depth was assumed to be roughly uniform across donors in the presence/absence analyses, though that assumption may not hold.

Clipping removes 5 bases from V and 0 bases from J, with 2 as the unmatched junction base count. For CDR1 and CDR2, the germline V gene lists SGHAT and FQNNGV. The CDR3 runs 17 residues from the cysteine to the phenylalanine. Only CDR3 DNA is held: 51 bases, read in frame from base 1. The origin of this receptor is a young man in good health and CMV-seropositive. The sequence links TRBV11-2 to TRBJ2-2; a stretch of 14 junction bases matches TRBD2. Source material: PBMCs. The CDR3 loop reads CASSRTSGGSNTGELFF. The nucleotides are TGTGCCAGCAGCCGGACTAGCGGGGGGTCGAACACCGGGGAGCTGTTTTTT.